The entry below gives a single T cell receptor (beta chain) sequence along with its context. As yet, its antigen is unknown. This CDR3 region has 14 residues. V was shortened by 5 bases and J by 2 bases, with 13 bases between the two germline ends. Germline CDR1 is MNHEY and CDR2 is SVGAGI. This entry belongs to a study of cytomegalovirus exposure and HLA in healthy donors. Whole-study context: Researchers found that approximately 85% of 350 to 500 genotyped donors fell within the Caucasian-associated ancestry cluster. Study conclusions and caveats: Follow-up analysis found HLA locus-dependent TCR association rates, highest for DRB1 and lowest for HLA-C.

The PCR used 60 Vbeta and 13 Jbeta primers. The method was immunoSEQ multiplex PCR; TCRdb's version includes in-frame clones alone and lacks a portion of them. Among 150,000 to 200,000 clones listed, 60% to 75% were seen once. The sequence was collected from a woman between 45 and 60 years old in good health and CMV-seropositive. V gene TRBV6-5 combines with J gene TRBJ2-7; tentative D call: TRBD1 (6 bases). Material for sequencing was PBMCs. The CDR3 sequence: CASSVYRVAYEQYF. As DNA, the CDR3 is TGTGCCAGCAGTGTGTACAGGGTTGCCTACGAGCAGTACTTC.